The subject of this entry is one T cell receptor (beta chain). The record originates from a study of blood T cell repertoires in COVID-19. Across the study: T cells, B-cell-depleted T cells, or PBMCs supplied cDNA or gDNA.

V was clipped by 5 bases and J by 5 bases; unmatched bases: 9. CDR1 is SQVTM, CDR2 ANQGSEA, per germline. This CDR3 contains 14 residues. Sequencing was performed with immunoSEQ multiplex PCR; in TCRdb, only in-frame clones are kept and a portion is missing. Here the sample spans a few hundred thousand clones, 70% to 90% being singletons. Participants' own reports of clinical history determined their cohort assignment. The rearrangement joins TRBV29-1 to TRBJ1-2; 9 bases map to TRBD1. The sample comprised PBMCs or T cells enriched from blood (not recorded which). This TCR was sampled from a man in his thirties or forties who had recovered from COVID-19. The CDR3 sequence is CSVRKGQGPYGYTF. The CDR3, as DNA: TGCAGCGTTCGGAAAGGACAGGGGCCTTATGGCTACACCTTC.